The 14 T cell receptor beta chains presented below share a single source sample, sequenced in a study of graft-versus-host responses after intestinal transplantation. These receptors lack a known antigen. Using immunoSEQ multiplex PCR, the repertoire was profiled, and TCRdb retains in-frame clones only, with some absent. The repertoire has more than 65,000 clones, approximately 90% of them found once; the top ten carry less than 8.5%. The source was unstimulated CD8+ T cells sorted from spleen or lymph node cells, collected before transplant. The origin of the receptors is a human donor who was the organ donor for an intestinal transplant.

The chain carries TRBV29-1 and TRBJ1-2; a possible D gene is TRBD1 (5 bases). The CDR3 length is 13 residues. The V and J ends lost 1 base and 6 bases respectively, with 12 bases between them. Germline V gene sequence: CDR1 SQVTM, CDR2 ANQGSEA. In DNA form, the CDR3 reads TGCAGCGTTGAAGCTCAAACGGGGGATGGCTACACCTTC. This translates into CSVEAQTGDGYTF.

Here the CDR3 DNA reads TGTGCCAGCAGTTTATCCCGGGGGTGGACTGAAGCTTTCTTT. Its translation: CASSLSRGWTEAFF. The V and J genes are TRBV27 and TRBJ1-1; perhaps TRBD1 as D (5 bases). Looked up from germline, CDR1 is MNHEY and CDR2 is SMNVEV (reference sequence). This CDR3 spans 14 amino acids. With 0 bases removed from V and 5 bases from J, the gap between germline ends came to 10 bases.

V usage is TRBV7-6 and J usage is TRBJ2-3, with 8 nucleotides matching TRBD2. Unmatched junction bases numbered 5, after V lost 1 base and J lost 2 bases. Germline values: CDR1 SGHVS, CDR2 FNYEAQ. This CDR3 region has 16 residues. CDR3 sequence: CASSLVTGGITDTQYF. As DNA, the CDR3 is TGTGCCAGCAGCTTAGTAACGGGAGGGATCACAGATACGCAGTATTTT.

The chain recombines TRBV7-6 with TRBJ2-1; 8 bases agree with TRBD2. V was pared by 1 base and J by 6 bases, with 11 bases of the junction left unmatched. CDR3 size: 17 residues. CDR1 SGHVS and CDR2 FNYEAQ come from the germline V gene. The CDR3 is CASSLDRNPGTSNEQFF. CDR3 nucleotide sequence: TGTGCCAGCAGCTTAGACCGAAACCCCGGGACTAGCAATGAGCAGTTCTTC.

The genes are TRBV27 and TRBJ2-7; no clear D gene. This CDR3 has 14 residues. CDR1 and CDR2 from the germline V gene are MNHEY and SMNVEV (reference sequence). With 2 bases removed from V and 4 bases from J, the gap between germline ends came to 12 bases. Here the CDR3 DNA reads TGTGCCAGCAGTTTAAGTGGGATCGGATACGAGCAGTACTTC. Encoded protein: CASSLSGIGYEQYF.

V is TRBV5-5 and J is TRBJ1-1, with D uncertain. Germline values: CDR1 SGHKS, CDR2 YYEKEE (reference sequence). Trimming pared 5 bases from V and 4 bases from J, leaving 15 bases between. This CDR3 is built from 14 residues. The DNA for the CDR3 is TGTGCCAGCAGTCGACTCCCCCCGGCCACTGAAGCTTTCTTT. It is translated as CASSRLPPATEAFF. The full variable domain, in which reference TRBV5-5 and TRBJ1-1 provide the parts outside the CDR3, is DAGVTQSPTHLIKTRGQQVTLRCSPISGHKSVSWYQQVLGQGPQFIFQYYEKEERGRGNFPDRFSARQFPNYSSELNVNALLLGDSALYLCASSRLPPATEAFFGQGTRLTVV.

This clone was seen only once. CDR3 sequence reads: CASTQQDFQPQHF. DNA of the CDR3: TGTGCCAGCACCCAACAGGATTTTCAGCCCCAGCATTTT. The chain combines TRBV7-8 with TRBJ1-5, with D possibly being TRBD1 (5 bases). V was trimmed by 7 bases and J by 6 bases, leaving 13 bases between them. Germline CDR1 and CDR2: SGHVS and FQNEAQ. CDR3 length: 13 amino acids.

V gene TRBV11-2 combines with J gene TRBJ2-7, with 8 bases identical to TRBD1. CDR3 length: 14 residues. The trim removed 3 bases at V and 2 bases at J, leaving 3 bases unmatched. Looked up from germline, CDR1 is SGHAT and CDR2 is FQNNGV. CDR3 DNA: TGTGCCAGCAGCTTGACAGGGGCCACCTACGAGCAGTACTTC. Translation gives CASSLTGATYEQYF.

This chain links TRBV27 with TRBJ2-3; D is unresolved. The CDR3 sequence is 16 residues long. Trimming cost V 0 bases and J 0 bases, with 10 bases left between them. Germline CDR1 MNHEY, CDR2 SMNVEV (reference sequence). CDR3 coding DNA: TGTGCCAGCAGTTTATCGACCCCCCTTAGCACAGATACGCAGTATTTT. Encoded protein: CASSLSTPLSTDTQYF.

CDR3 loop: CASNSTGGNTGELFF. The CDR3, as DNA: TGTGCCAGCAACTCGACAGGGGGGAACACCGGGGAGCTGTTTTTT. The chain is built from TRBV11-3 and TRBJ2-2; TRBD1 agrees at 9 bases. Trimming at V came to 7 bases and at J to 1 base, leaving 4 bases not matched to a gene. CDR1 SGHNT and CDR2 YENEEA come from the germline V gene. This CDR3 has 15 amino acids.

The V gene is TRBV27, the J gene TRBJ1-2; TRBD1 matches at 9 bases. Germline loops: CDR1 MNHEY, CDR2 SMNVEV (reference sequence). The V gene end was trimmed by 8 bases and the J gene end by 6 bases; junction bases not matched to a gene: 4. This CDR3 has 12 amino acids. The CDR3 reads CASGGQGDGYTF. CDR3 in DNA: TGTGCCAGCGGGGGACAGGGAGATGGCTACACCTTC.

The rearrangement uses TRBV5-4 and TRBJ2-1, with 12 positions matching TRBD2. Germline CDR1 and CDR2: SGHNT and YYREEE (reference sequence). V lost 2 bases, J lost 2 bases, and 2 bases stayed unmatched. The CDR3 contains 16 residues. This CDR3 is CASSFWTSGAYNEQFF. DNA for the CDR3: TGTGCCAGCAGCTTTTGGACTAGCGGGGCCTACAATGAGCAGTTCTTC.

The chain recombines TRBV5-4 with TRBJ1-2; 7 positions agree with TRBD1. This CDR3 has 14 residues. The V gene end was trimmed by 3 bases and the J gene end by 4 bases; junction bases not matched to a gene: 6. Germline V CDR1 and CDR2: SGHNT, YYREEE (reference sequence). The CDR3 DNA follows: TGTGCCAGCAGCTGGGGTTGGGACAGCTATGGCTACACCTTC. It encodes CASSWGWDSYGYTF.

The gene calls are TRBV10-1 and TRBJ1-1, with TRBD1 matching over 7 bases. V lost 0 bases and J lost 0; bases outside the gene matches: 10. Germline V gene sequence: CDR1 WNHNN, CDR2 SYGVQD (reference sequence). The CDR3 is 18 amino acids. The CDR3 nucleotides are TGCGCCAGCAGTGAGTCTTTGGGCCAGGGGGTAGTGAACACTGAAGCTTTCTTT. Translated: CASSESLGQGVVNTEAFF.